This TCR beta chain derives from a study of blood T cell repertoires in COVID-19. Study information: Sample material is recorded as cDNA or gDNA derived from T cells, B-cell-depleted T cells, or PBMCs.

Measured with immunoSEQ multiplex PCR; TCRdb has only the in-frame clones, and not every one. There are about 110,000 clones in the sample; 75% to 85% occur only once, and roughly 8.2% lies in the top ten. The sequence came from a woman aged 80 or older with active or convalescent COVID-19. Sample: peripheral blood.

The CDR3 DNA follows: TGTGCCAGCGGAAGGGTAGCGGGAGTAGGTGAGCAGTTCTTC. It encodes CASGRVAGVGEQFF. This sequence joins TRBV3-1 (or the pseudogene TRBV3-2) and TRBJ2-1, with 9 bases fitting TRBD2. The CDR3 has 14 amino acids. With 8 bases clipped from V and 9 bases from J, the junction kept 11 bases outside the gene matches. CDR1 is LGHDT and CDR2 is YNNKEL in the germline V gene (reference sequence).